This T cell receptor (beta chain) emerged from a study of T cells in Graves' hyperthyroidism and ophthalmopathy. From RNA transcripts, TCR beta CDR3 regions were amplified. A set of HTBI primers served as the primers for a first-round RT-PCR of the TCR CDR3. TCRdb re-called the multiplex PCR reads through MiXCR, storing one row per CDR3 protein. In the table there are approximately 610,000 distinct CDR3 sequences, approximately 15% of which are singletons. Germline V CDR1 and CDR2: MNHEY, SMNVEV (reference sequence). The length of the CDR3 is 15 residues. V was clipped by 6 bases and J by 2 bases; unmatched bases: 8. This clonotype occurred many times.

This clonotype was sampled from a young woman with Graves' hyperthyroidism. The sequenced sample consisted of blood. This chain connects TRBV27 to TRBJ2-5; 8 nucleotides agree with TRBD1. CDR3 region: CASSRHRTGQETQYF. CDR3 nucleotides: TGTGCCAGCAGCCGTCATCGGACAGGGCAAGAGACCCAGTACTTC.